The source of this T cell receptor (beta chain) is a study of CD8 T cells in ankylosing spondylitis. Study-wide results and caveats: Clones that were linked to disease were CD8+ and were relatively rare in peripheral blood. Within matched ankylosing spondylitis synovial fluid, disease-linked clones were reportedly significantly enriched.

This clonotype was found many times. Its cognate antigen is unknown. Scientists made TCR beta libraries using quantitative 5'-RACE with molecular barcodes. From the 5' RACE reads, TCRdb called clonotypes with MiXCR, one entry per CDR3 protein. This sample has roughly 40,000 distinct CDR3 sequences, with under 5% found just once. The sequence derives from a female donor with ankylosing spondylitis or in good health (not recorded which). The material sequenced was blood, either unsorted or a sorted T cell fraction (not recorded which).

The CDR3 DNA reads as TGTGCCAGCAGCGCGGGACAGTATAATTCACCCCTCCACTTT. Its translation is CASSAGQYNSPLHF. J is TRBJ1-6 and V is TRBV9; 7 nucleotides match TRBD1. The V segment lost 3 bases and the J segment 4 bases; nucleotides outside the gene matches: 1. Germline lookup yields CDR1 SGDLS and CDR2 YYNGEE. The CDR3 covers 14 residues.